This T cell receptor beta chain was sequenced in a study of blood T cell repertoires in COVID-19. Across the whole study: COVID-19 samples collected from the United States, Italy and Spain covered acute and convalescent phases. In each case, the material was cDNA or gDNA derived from T cells, B-cell-depleted T cells, or PBMCs.

Germline CDR1 LNHDA, CDR2 SQIVND (reference sequence). The CDR3 is 12 amino acids. The ends were cut back, 5 bases at V and 11 bases at J, with 15 bases in the middle. Under the authors' procedure: Amplified reference gene primers provided the basis for estimating nucleated cell counts. The repertoire was sequenced with immunoSEQ multiplex PCR; TCRdb's copy has only in-frame clones and lacks some. That table supplies the V and J calls and clone size; D and trimming were determined from the DNA. The table includes roughly 110,000 clones, around 75% detected once. This TCR was sampled from a human donor with acute or convalescent COVID-19. The donor label of this sample is uncertain. The rearrangement uses TRBV19 and TRBJ1-1, with a possible D match to TRBD1 (5 bases). The sample taken for sequencing was peripheral blood. In DNA form, the CDR3 reads TGTGCCAGTAGTGCCCAGGGTTATTACGCTTTCTTT. This codes for CASSAQGYYAFF.